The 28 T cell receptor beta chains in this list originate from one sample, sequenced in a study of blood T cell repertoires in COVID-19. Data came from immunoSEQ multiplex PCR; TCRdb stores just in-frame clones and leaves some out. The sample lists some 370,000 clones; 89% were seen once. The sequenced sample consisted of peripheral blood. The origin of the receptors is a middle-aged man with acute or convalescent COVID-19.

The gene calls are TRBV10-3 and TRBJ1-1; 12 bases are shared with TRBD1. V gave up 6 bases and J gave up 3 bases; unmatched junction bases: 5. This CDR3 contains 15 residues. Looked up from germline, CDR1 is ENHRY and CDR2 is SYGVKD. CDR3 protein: CAIRGTGGVDTEAFF. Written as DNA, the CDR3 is TGTGCCATCAGGGGGACAGGGGGCGTCGACACTGAAGCTTTCTTT.

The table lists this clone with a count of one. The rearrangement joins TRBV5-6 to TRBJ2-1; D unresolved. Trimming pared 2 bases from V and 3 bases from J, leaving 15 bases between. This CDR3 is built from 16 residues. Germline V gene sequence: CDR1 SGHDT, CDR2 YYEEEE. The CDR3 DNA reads TGTGCCAGCAGCTTAGACTCCGTCCGCCTCTACAATGAGCAGTTCTTC. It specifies CASSLDSVRLYNEQFF.

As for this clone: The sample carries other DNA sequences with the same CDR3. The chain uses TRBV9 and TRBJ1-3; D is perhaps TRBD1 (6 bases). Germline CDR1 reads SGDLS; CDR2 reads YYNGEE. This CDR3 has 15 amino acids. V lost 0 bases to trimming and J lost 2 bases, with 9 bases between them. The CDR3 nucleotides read TGTGCCAGCAGCGTAGAGGGGGTTGCTGGAAACACCATATATTTT. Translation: CASSVEGVAGNTIYF.

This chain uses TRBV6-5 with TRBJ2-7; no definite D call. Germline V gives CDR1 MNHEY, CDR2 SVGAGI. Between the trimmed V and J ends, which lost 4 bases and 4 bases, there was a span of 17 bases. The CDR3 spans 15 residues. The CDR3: CASSLDSPLQYEQYF. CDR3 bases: TGTGCCAGCAGTTTAGACTCACCCCTCCAGTACGAGCAGTACTTC.

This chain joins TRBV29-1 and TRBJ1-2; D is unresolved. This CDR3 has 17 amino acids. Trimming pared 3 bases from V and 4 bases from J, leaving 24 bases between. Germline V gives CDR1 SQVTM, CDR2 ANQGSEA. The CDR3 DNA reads TGCAGCGTTGAGATTCCTGGGCCGCCCCCACTCCCCTATGGCTACACCTTC. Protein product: CSVEIPGPPPLPYGYTF.

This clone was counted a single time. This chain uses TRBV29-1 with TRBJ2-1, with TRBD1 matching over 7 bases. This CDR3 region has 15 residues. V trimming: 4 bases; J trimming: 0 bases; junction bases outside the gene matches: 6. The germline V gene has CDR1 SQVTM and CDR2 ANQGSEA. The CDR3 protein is CSVGTGLSSYNEQFF. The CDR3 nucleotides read TGCAGCGTTGGGACAGGACTCAGCTCCTACAATGAGCAGTTCTTC.

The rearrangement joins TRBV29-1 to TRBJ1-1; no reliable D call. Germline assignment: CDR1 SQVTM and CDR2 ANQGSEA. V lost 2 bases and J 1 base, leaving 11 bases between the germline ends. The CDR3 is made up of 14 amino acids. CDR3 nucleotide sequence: TGCAGCGTTGAAACCAGGCGTTCGAACACTGAAGCTTTCTTT. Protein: CSVETRRSNTEAFF.

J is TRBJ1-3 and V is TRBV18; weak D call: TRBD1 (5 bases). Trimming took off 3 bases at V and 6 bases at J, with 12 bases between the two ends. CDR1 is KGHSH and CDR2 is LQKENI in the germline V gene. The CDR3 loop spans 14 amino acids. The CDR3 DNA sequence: TGTGCCAGCTCACCTGGCAGGGCCGCAAACACCATATATTTT. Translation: CASSPGRAANTIYF. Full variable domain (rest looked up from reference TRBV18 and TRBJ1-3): NAGVMQNPRHLVRRRGQEARLRCSPMKGHSHVYWYRQLPEEGLKFMVYLQKENIIDESGMPKERFSAEFPKEGPSILRIQQVVRGDSAAYFCASSPGRAANTIYFGEGSWLTVV.

The CDR3 is CASSKALRTGPFWYGYTF. The CDR3 nucleotides are TGTGCCAGCAGTAAAGCCCTCAGGACAGGGCCCTTTTGGTATGGCTACACCTTC. This chain joins TRBV21-1 and TRBJ1-2; the DNA was not compared with TRBD1, the D call given in the table. TRBV21-1 is a pseudogene. CDR3 length: 18 amino acids.

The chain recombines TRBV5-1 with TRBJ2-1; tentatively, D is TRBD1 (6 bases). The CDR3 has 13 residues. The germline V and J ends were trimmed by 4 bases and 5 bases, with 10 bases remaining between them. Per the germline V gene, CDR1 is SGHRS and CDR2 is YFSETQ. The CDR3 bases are TGCGCCAGCAGCCAGGACAGAAACAATGAGCAGTTCTTC. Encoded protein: CASSQDRNNEQFF.

CDR3 region: CASSFVSSGNTIYF. Written as DNA, the CDR3 is TGTGCCAGCAGCTTCGTCAGCTCTGGAAACACCATATATTTT. The chain uses TRBV11-1 and TRBJ1-3; D call uncertain. Between the trimmed V and J ends, which lost 3 bases and 0 bases, there was a span of 6 bases. CDR1 is SGHAT and CDR2 is FQDESV in the germline V gene (reference sequence). The CDR3 runs to 14 residues.

The CDR3 nucleotides read TGTGCCAGAAGACTAGGGCGGACTGAGCAGTTCTTC. Amino acid sequence: CARRLGRTEQFF. This chain uses TRBV5-3 with TRBJ2-1; D perhaps matches TRBD2 (5 bases). TRBV5-3 is recorded as an ORF, its role being uncertain. The CDR3 contains 12 residues. The V end was cut by 5 bases, the J end by 9 bases, with 12 bases between.

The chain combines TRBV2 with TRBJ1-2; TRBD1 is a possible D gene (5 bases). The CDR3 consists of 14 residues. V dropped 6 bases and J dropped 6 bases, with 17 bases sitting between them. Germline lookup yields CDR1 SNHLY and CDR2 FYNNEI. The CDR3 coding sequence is TGTGCCAGCAGAGACTTCAGGGAAATTCATGGCTACACCTTC. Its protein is CASRDFREIHGYTF.

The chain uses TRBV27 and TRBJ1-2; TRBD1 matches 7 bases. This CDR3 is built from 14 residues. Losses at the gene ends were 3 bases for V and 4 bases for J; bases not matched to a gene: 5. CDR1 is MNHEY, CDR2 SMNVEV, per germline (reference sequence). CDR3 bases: TGTGCCAGCAGTTTCGGGACAGAAAGCTATGGCTACACCTTC. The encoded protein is CASSFGTESYGYTF.

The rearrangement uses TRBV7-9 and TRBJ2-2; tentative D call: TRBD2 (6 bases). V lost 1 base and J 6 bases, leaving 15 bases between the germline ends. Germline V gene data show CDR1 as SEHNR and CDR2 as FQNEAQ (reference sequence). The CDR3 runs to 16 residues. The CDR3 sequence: CASSLGGEYFPGELFF. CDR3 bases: TGTGCCAGCAGCTTAGGGGGGGAGTATTTTCCCGGGGAGCTGTTTTTT.

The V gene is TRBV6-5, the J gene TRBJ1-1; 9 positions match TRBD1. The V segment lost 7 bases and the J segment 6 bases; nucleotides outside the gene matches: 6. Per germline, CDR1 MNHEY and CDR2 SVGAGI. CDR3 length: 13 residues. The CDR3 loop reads CASIGQGMAEAFF. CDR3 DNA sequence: TGTGCCAGCATTGGACAGGGGATGGCTGAAGCTTTCTTT.

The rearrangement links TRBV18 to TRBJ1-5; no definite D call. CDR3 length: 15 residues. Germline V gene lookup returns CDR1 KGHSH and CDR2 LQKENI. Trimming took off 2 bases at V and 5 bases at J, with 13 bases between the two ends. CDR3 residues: CASSPGFGRDQPQHF. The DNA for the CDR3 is TGTGCCAGCTCACCAGGGTTTGGGAGGGATCAGCCCCAGCATTTT.

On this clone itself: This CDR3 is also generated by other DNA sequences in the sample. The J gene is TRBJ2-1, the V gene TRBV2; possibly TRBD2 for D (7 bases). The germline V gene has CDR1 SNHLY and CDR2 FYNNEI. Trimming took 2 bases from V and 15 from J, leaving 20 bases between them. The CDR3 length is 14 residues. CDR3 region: CASSELASGGARFF. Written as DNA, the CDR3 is TGTGCCAGCAGTGAATTGGCTAGTGGGGGGGCCAGGTTCTTC. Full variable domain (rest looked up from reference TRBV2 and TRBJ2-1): EPEVTQTPSHQVTQMGQEVILRCVPISNHLYFYWYRQILGQKVEFLVSFYNNEISEKSEIFDDQFSVERPDGSNFTLKIRSTKLEDSAMYFCASSELASGGARFFGPGTRLTVL.

Written as DNA, the CDR3 is TGCGCCAGCAGCCAAGAGGGGCAGGGGCTACGCGAGCAGTACTTC. Its translation is CASSQEGQGLREQYF. This chain links TRBV4-1 with TRBJ2-7; the D gene is possibly TRBD1 (6 bases). V lost 0 bases, J lost 6 bases, and 15 bases lay in between. The length of the CDR3 is 15 residues. Germline assignment: CDR1 MGHRA and CDR2 YSYEKL.

Here the CDR3 DNA reads TGTGCCAGCAGTGAAGACGTGACAGGGTGGTCAGGAAACACCATATATTTT. This encodes CASSEDVTGWSGNTIYF. V usage is TRBV6-1 and J usage is TRBJ1-3; 7 bases align to TRBD1. V shed 1 base and J 4 bases; nucleotides not matched to a gene: 10. Germline V CDR1 and CDR2: MNHNS, SASEGT. The CDR3 extends over 17 amino acids.

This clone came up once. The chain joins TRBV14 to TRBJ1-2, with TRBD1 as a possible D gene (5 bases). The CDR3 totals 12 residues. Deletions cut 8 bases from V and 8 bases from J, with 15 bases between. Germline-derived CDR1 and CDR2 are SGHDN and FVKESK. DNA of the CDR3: TGTGCCAGCCGTGGGGGGTGGTGGGGCTACACCTTC. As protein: CASRGGWWGYTF.

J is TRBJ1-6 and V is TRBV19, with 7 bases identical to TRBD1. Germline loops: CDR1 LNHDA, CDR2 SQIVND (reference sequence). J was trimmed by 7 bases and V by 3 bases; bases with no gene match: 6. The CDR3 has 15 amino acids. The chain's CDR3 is CASSITATGNSPLHF. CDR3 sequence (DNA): TGTGCCAGTAGTATCACTGCGACAGGGAATTCACCCCTCCACTTT.

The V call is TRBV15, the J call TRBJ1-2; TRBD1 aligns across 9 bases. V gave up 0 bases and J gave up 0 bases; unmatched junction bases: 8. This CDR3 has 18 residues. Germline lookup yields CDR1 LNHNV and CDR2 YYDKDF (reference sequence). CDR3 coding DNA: TGTGCCACCAGCAGAGATGTTCGGACAGGGGTTACTAACTATGGCTACACCTTC. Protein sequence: CATSRDVRTGVTNYGYTF.

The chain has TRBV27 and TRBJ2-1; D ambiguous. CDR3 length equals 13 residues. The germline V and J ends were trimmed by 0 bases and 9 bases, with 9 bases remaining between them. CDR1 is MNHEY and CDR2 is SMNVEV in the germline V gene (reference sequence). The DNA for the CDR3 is TGTGCCAGCAGTTTATCCTTGCGGTCTGAGCAGTTCTTC. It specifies CASSLSLRSEQFF.

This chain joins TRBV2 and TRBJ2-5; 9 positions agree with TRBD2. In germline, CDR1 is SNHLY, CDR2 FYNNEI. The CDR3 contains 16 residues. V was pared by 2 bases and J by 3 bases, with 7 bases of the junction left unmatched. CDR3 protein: CASSELGGGREETQYF. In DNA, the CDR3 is TGTGCCAGCAGTGAATTGGGTGGCGGGAGGGAAGAGACCCAGTACTTC.

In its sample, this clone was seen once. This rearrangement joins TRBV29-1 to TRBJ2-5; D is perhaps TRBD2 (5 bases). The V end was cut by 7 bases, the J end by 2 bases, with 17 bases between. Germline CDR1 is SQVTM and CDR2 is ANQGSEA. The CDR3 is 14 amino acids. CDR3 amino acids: CSGSSRTGQETQYF. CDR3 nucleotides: TGCAGCGGCTCGTCTCGTACGGGGCAAGAGACCCAGTACTTC. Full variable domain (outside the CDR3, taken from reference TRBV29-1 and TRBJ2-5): SAVISQKPSRDICQRGTSLTIQCQVDSQVTMMFWYRQQPGQSLTLIATANQGSEATYESGFVIDKFPISRPNLTFSTLTVSNMSPEDSSIYLCSGSSRTGQETQYFGPGTRLLVL.

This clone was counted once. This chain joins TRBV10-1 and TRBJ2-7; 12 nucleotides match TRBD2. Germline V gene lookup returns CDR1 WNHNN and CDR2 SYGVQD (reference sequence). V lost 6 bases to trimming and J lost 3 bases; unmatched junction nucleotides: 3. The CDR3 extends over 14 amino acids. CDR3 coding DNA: TGCGCCAGCAGCAAGGGACTAGCGGGCTACGAGCAGTACTTC. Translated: CASSKGLAGYEQYF.

The CDR3 coding sequence is TGTGCCAGTAGTAGAACAGGACTAGCGGGACGCTCCTACGAGCAGTACTTC. Protein sequence: CASSRTGLAGRSYEQYF. V gene TRBV19 combines with J gene TRBJ2-7; the match to TRBD2 covers 12 bases. CDR3 length: 17 amino acids. Trimming cost V 4 bases and J 0 bases; bases outside gene matches: 7. In germline, CDR1 is LNHDA, CDR2 SQIVND (reference sequence).